This section outlines one T cell receptor beta chain sequence together with its context. This sample is drawn from a study of shared clonotypes between healthy human individuals. The naive CD8 fraction comprised CD45RO-negative cells positively selected for CCR7 and excluded terminally differentiated effector memory CD45RA+ cells. CDR1 and CDR2 from the germline V gene are MDHEN and SYDVKM. CDR3 length: 16 residues. Across several immunoSEQ plates, the genomic DNA of each subset was split evenly. TCRdb keeps only in-frame clones here, not all; method: immunoSEQ multiplex PCR. In the table there are roughly 2 million clones, 85% to 95% of which are singletons.

Sequencing was done on a sample of naive CD8+ T cells sorted from blood. This receptor was obtained from a man between 18 and 29 years old in good health. The genes are TRBV28 and TRBJ2-5; 11 bases align to TRBD1. CDR3 bases: TGTGCAACATTACCTTACCGGGACAGGGGGCAAGAGACCCAGTACTTC. Translating it yields CATLPYRDRGQETQYF.